This T cell receptor (beta chain) appears in the sequencing data of a study of blood T cell repertoires in COVID-19. About the study: The United States, Italy and Spain were the sources of the acute and convalescent COVID-19 samples. Sample material is recorded as cDNA or gDNA derived from T cells, B-cell-depleted T cells, or PBMCs.

Libraries were prepared by immunoSEQ multiplex PCR; TCRdb keeps only in-frame clonotypes and omits some of them. This table holds 430,000 or so clones, around nine tenths found once. Seattle-derived patients entered the study during active infection and were followed longitudinally. After removal of 2 bases from V and 2 bases from J, the junction contained 5 bases not matched to a gene. CDR3 length: 15 amino acids. Germline V gives CDR1 SGHNT, CDR2 YYREEE (reference sequence). Input material: peripheral blood. The rearrangement joins TRBV5-4 to TRBJ1-2, with 8 bases aligning to TRBD1. The clonotype originates from a man younger than 35 with COVID-19, enrolled during active disease. The CDR3 DNA is TGTGCCAGCAGCTTCCGGGACAGGAAGAACTATGGCTACACCTTC. Protein: CASSFRDRKNYGYTF.